One and the same sample provided the 9 T cell receptor beta chains below, sequenced in a study of blood T cells in healthy people across ages. A sample-barcoded 5' primer and a J-beta primer mix were used in a second PCR of about 6 to 11 cycles. TCRdb reanalysed the 5' RACE reads using MiXCR and keeps one entry per CDR3 protein. The sample includes 650,000 to 800,000 distinct CDR3 sequences, approximately 44% seen only once; the top ten take about a fifth. Input material: blood. These receptor sequences come from a man in his fifties or sixties in good health.

This chain connects TRBV13 to TRBJ1-1, with D perhaps TRBD1 (6 bases). CDR3 length: 12 amino acids. Germline V gene sequence: CDR1 PRHDT, CDR2 FYEKMQ (reference sequence). Trimming left V 5 bases short and J 10 bases short, with 14 bases between. The chain's CDR3 is CASSPARGGAFF. Written as DNA, the CDR3 is TGTGCCAGCAGCCCGGCCAGGGGAGGAGCTTTCTTT. The full variable domain, with the rest looked up from reference TRBV13 and TRBJ1-1, is AAGVIQSPRHLIKEKRETATLKCYPIPRHDTVYWYQQGPGQDPQFLISFYEKMQSDKGSIPDRFSAQQFSDYHSELNMSSLELGDSALYFCASSPARGGAFFGQGTRLTVV.

This clonotype was observed a handful of times. This sequence joins TRBV4-3 and TRBJ1-3; D ambiguous. The V gene's germline CDR1 is LGHNA and CDR2 YSLEER. CDR3 length: 13 amino acids. The V gene lost 4 bases and the J gene lost 5 bases, with 9 bases spanning the gap. The CDR3 sequence: CASSPTDRNTIYF. In DNA, the CDR3 is TGCGCCAGCAGCCCTACGGATAGAAACACCATATATTTT.

This rearrangement joins TRBV7-2 to TRBJ2-6; D is ambiguous. CDR1 and CDR2 (germline): SGHTA, FQGNSA. The CDR3 is 17 amino acids. V was clipped by 1 base and J by 2 bases, with 12 bases between them. The CDR3 loop reads CASSLVGGNPGANVLTF. For the CDR3, the DNA is TGTGCCAGCAGCTTAGTAGGTGGGAACCCTGGGGCCAACGTCCTGACTTTC. Using reference TRBV7-2 and TRBJ2-6 for the parts outside the CDR3, the full variable domain is GAGVSQSPSNKVTEKGKDVELRCDPISGHTALYWYRQSLGQGLEFLIYFQGNSAPDKSGLPSDRFSAERTGGSVSTLTIQRTQQEDSAVYLCASSLVGGNPGANVLTFGAGSRLTVL.

The chain uses TRBV4-1 and TRBJ2-3; 7 bases map to TRBD2. V shed 4 bases and J 2 bases; nucleotides not matched to a gene: 12. Germline CDR1 MGHRA, CDR2 YSYEKL. The CDR3 has 17 residues. The CDR3 DNA is TGCGCCAGCAGCCGAGAGCCCAGCGGGGCCTACACAGATACGCAGTATTTT. This gives the protein CASSREPSGAYTDTQYF.

The chain links TRBV14 to TRBJ2-7, with D possibly matching TRBD2 (6 bases). The CDR3 totals 17 residues. CDR1 is SGHDN and CDR2 is FVKESK in the germline V gene. Trimming cost V 5 bases and J 6 bases, with 26 bases left between them. CDR3 in amino acids: CASSRVLLGPGTLEQYF. The DNA of the CDR3 is TGTGCCAGCAGCAGAGTGCTATTAGGACCGGGGACTCTCGAGCAGTACTTC.

Only a few counts were recorded for this clonotype. This chain links TRBV7-2 with TRBJ1-2; possibly TRBD1 for D (5 bases). The CDR3 totals 15 residues. V lost 1 base and J lost 2, with 11 bases in between. The germline CDR1 and CDR2 sequences are SGHTA and FQGNSA. As DNA, the CDR3 is TGTGCCAGCAGCTTAGGAGTCAGGGACAACTATGGCTACACCTTC. It is translated as CASSLGVRDNYGYTF.

This clonotype was seen a few times. The J gene is TRBJ2-7, the V gene TRBV5-1; 11 nucleotides match TRBD1. V shed 3 bases and J 0 bases; nucleotides not matched to a gene: 2. The CDR3 runs to 15 residues. CDR1 SGHRS and CDR2 YFSETQ come from the germline V gene. In DNA form, the CDR3 reads TGCGCCAGCAGCTGGGGACAGGGGGGCTCCTACGAGCAGTACTTC. It codes for CASSWGQGGSYEQYF.

The chain recombines TRBV30 with TRBJ1-2; no reliable D call. With 2 bases removed from V and 8 bases from J, the gap between germline ends came to 18 bases. The CDR3 consists of 14 residues. CDR1 is GTSNPN, CDR2 SVGIG, per germline (reference sequence). The CDR3 region is CAWSPLPRMGGYTF. Here the CDR3 DNA reads TGTGCCTGGAGTCCACTCCCCAGAATGGGAGGCTACACCTTC. Together with reference TRBV30 and TRBJ1-2, the CDR3 gives the full variable domain: SQTIHQWPATLVQPVGSPLSLECTVEGTSNPNLYWYRQAAGRGLQLLFYSVGIGQISSEVPQNLSASRPQDRQFILSSKKLLLSDSGFYLCAWSPLPRMGGYTFGSGTRLTVV.

This rearrangement joins TRBV6-1 to TRBJ2-7, with D possibly TRBD1 on 5 matching bases. Germline V gene lookup returns CDR1 MNHNS and CDR2 SASEGT. The CDR3 totals 15 residues. Trimming stripped 7 bases from V and 7 bases from J, with 23 bases between. The CDR3 DNA sequence: TGTGCCAGCAAGGGTTTGGGCAGGGCGGCGAGTGAGCAGTACTTC. Its translation: CASKGLGRAASEQYF.